The 20 T cell receptor beta chains presented below share a single source sample, sequenced in a study of molecular identifiers for immune sequencing clone quantification. A single record per CDR3 protein comes from TCRdb applying MiXCR to the PCR reads. This table has 550,000 to 750,000 distinct CDR3 sequences, 15% to 20% appearing once. Sequenced: naive CD8+ T cells from blood, with Jurkat cell RNA spiked in. Subset specified: FACS-sorted CD8+CD4-CCR7+CD45RA+ naive T cells. The receptors were gathered from a human donor in good health. Some libraries in this study had Jurkat cell RNA spiked in.

This clonotype was counted many times. V is TRBV3-1 and J is TRBJ2-3; D unclear. The CDR3 has 16 residues. V was clipped by 0 bases and J by 0 bases, with 10 bases between them. The germline CDR1 and CDR2 sequences are LGHDT and YNNKEL (reference sequence). Here the CDR3 reads CASSQDSGRSTDTQYF. The DNA of the CDR3 is TGTGCCAGCAGCCAAGATTCCGGGCGTAGCACAGATACGCAGTATTTT.

The CDR3 reads CASSYFGVGTEAFF. DNA of the CDR3: TGTGCCAGCAGTTACTTTGGGGTTGGGACTGAAGCTTTCTTT. V usage is TRBV6-2 or TRBV6-3 and J usage is TRBJ1-1; D gene unclear. V shed 1 base and J shed 5 bases, with 11 bases lying between them. Per germline, CDR1 MNHEY and CDR2 SVGEGT. The CDR3 extends over 14 amino acids.

There are a few counts of this clonotype. The chain combines TRBV5-3 with TRBJ1-2; 12 positions agree with TRBD1. Being an ORF, TRBV5-3 has a function that is uncertain. Trimming cost V 10 bases and J 8 bases; bases outside gene matches: 15. The CDR3 consists of 15 residues. The CDR3 protein is CACSLFMGQGAGYTF. Here the CDR3 DNA reads TGTGCCTGCAGCTTGTTTATGGGACAGGGGGCCGGCTACACCTTC.

This clonotype has more than one count but fewer than ten. This chain joins TRBV4-1 and TRBJ2-1, with D unclear. V lost 4 bases, J lost 6 bases, and 16 bases lay in between. The CDR3 loop spans 15 amino acids. CDR1 and CDR2 from the germline V gene are MGHRA and YSYEKL. The CDR3 spells CASSRDYGGRNEQFF. CDR3 sequence (DNA): TGCGCCAGCAGCCGAGATTATGGTGGGCGCAATGAGCAGTTCTTC.

The rearrangement links TRBV5-6 to TRBJ2-2; D is perhaps TRBD2 (5 bases). Trimming took 0 bases from V and 7 from J, leaving 19 bases between them. Germline values: CDR1 SGHDT, CDR2 YYEEEE. The CDR3 is 17 amino acids. The CDR3 loop is CASSLGTGGSIIGELFF. The CDR3 DNA follows: TGTGCCAGCAGCTTGGGGACTGGCGGGTCTATAATCGGGGAGCTGTTTTTT.

This clonotype was seen many times. This sequence joins TRBV7-2 and TRBJ2-1, with 11 bases aligning to TRBD2. The CDR3 sequence is 17 residues long. Germline V gives CDR1 SGHTA, CDR2 FQGNSA. Trimming at V came to 5 bases and at J to 0 bases, leaving 6 bases not matched to a gene. CDR3: CASSPLAGVSSYNEQFF. The DNA for the CDR3 is TGTGCCAGCAGCCCACTAGCGGGGGTCTCCTCCTACAATGAGCAGTTCTTC.

The table lists this clonotype with a few counts. Just one base apart from a much larger clone, this may be a read error. This chain uses TRBV29-1 with TRBJ2-2; no firm D call. This CDR3 contains 12 residues. Germline lookup yields CDR1 SQVTM and CDR2 ANQGSEA. The V gene lost 4 bases and the J gene lost 4 bases, with 7 bases spanning the gap. The DNA of the CDR3 is TGCAGCGTTGTCTTGAGCACCGGGGAGCTGTTTTTT. It codes for CSVVLSTGELFF.

In its sample, this clonotype was seen many times. The chain couples TRBV29-1 to TRBJ2-7; the D is unclear. CDR3 length: 14 amino acids. Trimming stripped 1 base from V and 0 bases from J, with 10 bases between. Germline values: CDR1 SQVTM, CDR2 ANQGSEA. CDR3 nucleotides: TGCAGCGTTGAAGGGGCAGAAACCTCCTACGAGCAGTACTTC. Translating it yields CSVEGAETSYEQYF.

The table lists this clonotype with a few counts. The V call is TRBV6-5, the J call TRBJ1-2, with 9 positions matching TRBD1. The CDR3 has 17 amino acids. Germline CDR1 MNHEY, CDR2 SVGAGI. J was trimmed by 8 bases and V by 0 bases; bases with no gene match: 13. CDR3 DNA: TGTGCCAGCAGTTACTCGATAAGGGACAGGGATCTGACAGGCTACACCTTC. Its protein is CASSYSIRDRDLTGYTF.

This clonotype showed up just a few times. Being one base from a much bigger clone, this may be a read error. The V and J genes are TRBV6-5 and TRBJ2-7; TRBD2 might be the D (5 bases). Germline V gene lookup returns CDR1 MNHEY and CDR2 SVGAGI. The length of the CDR3 is 12 residues. CDR3 nucleotide sequence: TGTGCCAGCAGTTACCCAACCGGGGTCCAGCACTTC. Its protein product is CASSYPTGVQHF.

About this clonotype: The junction departs from germline at one end; a sequencing error may be responsible. The rearrangement links TRBV4-3 to TRBJ1-5; no clear D gene. The CDR3 has 13 amino acids. The V gene's germline CDR1 is LGHNA and CDR2 YSLEER. CDR3 sequence reads: CASSQGGNQPHHF. In DNA form, the CDR3 reads TGCGCCAGCAGCCAAGGTGGCAATCAGCCCCACCATTTT.

The CDR3 loop is CASGQSTGYQETQYF. Written as DNA, the CDR3 is TGTGCCAGCGGCCAAAGCACAGGGTACCAAGAGACCCAGTACTTC. This chain uses TRBV13 with TRBJ2-5, with D possibly TRBD1 on 6 matching bases. Trimming left V 8 bases short and J 0 bases short, with 16 bases between. This CDR3 is 15 amino acids long. Germline V gene data show CDR1 as PRHDT and CDR2 as FYEKMQ (reference sequence).

This clonotype was found many times. The V call is TRBV9, the J call TRBJ2-2; no reliable D call. The CDR3 loop spans 13 amino acids. In germline, CDR1 is SGDLS, CDR2 YYNGEE. Trimming removed 3 bases at V and 10 bases at J, with 13 bases between. The CDR3 is CASSGSSASELFF. CDR3 nucleotides: TGTGCCAGCAGCGGATCATCCGCCTCGGAGCTGTTTTTT. Looking up the rest from reference TRBV9 and TRBJ2-2 gives the full variable domain: DSGVTQTPKHLITATGQRVTLRCSPRSGDLSVYWYQQSLDQGLQFLIQYYNGEERAKGNILERFSAQQFPDLHSELNLSSLELGDSALYFCASSGSSASELFFGEGSRLTVL.

This chain uses TRBV7-6 with TRBJ1-1; possibly TRBD1 for D (5 bases). CDR3 size: 11 residues. CDR1 is SGHVS, CDR2 FNYEAQ, per germline. Deletions cut 8 bases from V and 8 bases from J, with 12 bases between. CDR3: CASARGREAFF. In DNA, the CDR3 is TGTGCCAGCGCCCGGGGACGGGAAGCTTTCTTT.

Of note for this clonotype: This sequence may be a read error, since a much larger clone differs from it by one base. The chain employs TRBV5-4 and TRBJ2-7; D perhaps matches TRBD1 (7 bases). This CDR3 is built from 15 residues. Germline assignment: CDR1 SGHNT and CDR2 YYREEE (reference sequence). The CDR3, as DNA: TGTGCCAGCGGCTTGGCCCCGACAGGGAGGTACGAGCAGTACTTC. The encoded protein is CASGLAPTGRYEQYF. Drawing the rest from reference TRBV5-4 and TRBJ2-7, the complete variable domain is ETGVTQSPTHLIKTRGQQVTLRCSSQSGHNTVSWYQQALGQGPQFIFQYYREEENGRGNFPPRFSGLQFPNYSSELNVNALELDDSALYLCASGLAPTGRYEQYFGPGTRLTVT.

This clonotype was observed many times. The chain is built from TRBV7-9 and TRBJ2-7; 9 nucleotides match TRBD2. Germline trimming cut 3 bases from V and 5 bases from J; bases unmatched to any gene: 11. CDR1 and CDR2 (germline): SEHNR, FQNEAQ (reference sequence). The CDR3 consists of 16 residues. CDR3 region: CASSFKVRGGVHEQYF. As DNA, the CDR3 is TGTGCCAGCAGCTTTAAAGTGCGGGGGGGAGTCCACGAGCAGTACTTC.

This clonotype was detected a few times. The rearrangement uses TRBV10-3 and TRBJ2-7; 10 bases align to TRBD1. V dropped 6 bases and J dropped 0; count of bases not matched to a gene: 2. This CDR3 has 14 amino acids. CDR1 is ENHRY and CDR2 is SYGVKD in the germline V gene. The CDR3 nucleotides read TGTGCCATCAGCCGGGACAGGGGCTCCTACGAGCAGTACTTC. Translating it yields CAISRDRGSYEQYF.

Many counts were recorded for this clonotype. The chain combines TRBV29-1 with TRBJ2-3; the D gene is possibly TRBD1 (6 bases). CDR3 size: 15 residues. Germline assignment: CDR1 SQVTM and CDR2 ANQGSEA. Trimming took 6 bases from V and 0 from J, leaving 16 bases between them. CDR3 nucleotide sequence: TGCAGCGTGACCCTTCGGACAGAGAGCACAGATACGCAGTATTTT. Encoded protein: CSVTLRTESTDTQYF.

This clonotype was picked up many times. This chain uses TRBV30 with TRBJ1-5; TRBD1 might be the D (5 bases). Germline V gene data show CDR1 as GTSNPN and CDR2 as SVGIG (reference sequence). The CDR3 sequence is 14 residues long. Trimming took 1 base from V and 6 from J, leaving 13 bases between them. CDR3 protein: CAWSAGQGGQPQHF. The CDR3 region has the DNA TGTGCCTGGAGTGCCGGGCAGGGAGGTCAGCCCCAGCATTTT.

This clonotype was detected many times. The genes are TRBV25-1 and TRBJ2-1; unclear D gene. The CDR3 contains 11 residues. The V and J ends lost 6 bases and 5 bases respectively, with 5 bases between them. The germline gives CDR1 MGHDK, CDR2 SYGVNS. The CDR3: CASRANNEQFF. The CDR3 DNA sequence: TGTGCCAGCAGGGCCAACAATGAGCAGTTCTTC. The entire variable domain, with the rest obtained from reference TRBV25-1 and TRBJ2-1, is as follows: EADIYQTPRYLVIGTGKKITLECSQTMGHDKMYWYQQDPGMELHLIHYSYGVNSTEKGDLSSESTVSRIRTEHFPLTLESARPSHTSQYLCASRANNEQFFGPGTRLTVL.